This TCR beta chain was profiled in a study of blood T cell repertoires in COVID-19. The protocol was immunoSEQ multiplex PCR, while the TCRdb copy is restricted to in-frame clones and leaves out a portion. The table includes tens of thousands of clones, approximately 87% detected once. CDR1 and CDR2 from the germline V gene are SGHNT and YYREEE (reference sequence). CDR3 length: 16 residues. V shed 4 bases and J 7 bases; nucleotides not matched to a gene: 14. Source material: peripheral blood. The chain employs TRBV5-4 and TRBJ1-3; 7 bases agree with TRBD1. This clonotype was sampled from a man between 50 and 59 years old with active COVID-19. The CDR3, as DNA: TGTGCCAGCAGCGTGAATCCGGGACAGCTCGTCAACACCATATATTTT. Translating gives CASSVNPGQLVNTIYF.